The 29 T cell receptor beta chains presented below share a single source sample, sequenced in a study of blood T cell repertoires in COVID-19. The table came from immunoSEQ multiplex PCR; TCRdb's copy has only in-frame clones and leaves some out. The sample shows about 310,000 clones, around nine tenths of them seen only once. The material sequenced was PBMCs or T cells enriched from blood (not recorded which). The receptor source for this set is a man aged 55 to 70 who had recovered from COVID-19.

This chain uses TRBV4-3 with TRBJ1-5, with 8 bases lining up with TRBD1. The CDR3 loop spans 15 amino acids. V lost 4 bases, J lost 5 bases, and 7 bases stayed unmatched. Germline CDR1 LGHNA, CDR2 YSLEER. The DNA of the CDR3 is TGCGCCAGCAGCCTCGGGACAGGTTTCGATCAGCCCCAGCATTTT. Residues: CASSLGTGFDQPQHF.

This sequence joins TRBV21-1 and TRBJ1-2; the table's D gene call, TRBD1, was not cross checked with the DNA. TRBV21-1 is reported as a pseudogene. The CDR3 covers 17 residues. The CDR3 reads CASSGVGTALPVYGYTF. CDR3 nucleotides: TGTGCCAGCAGCGGGGTTGGGACAGCCCTCCCAGTCTATGGCTACACCTTC.

Written as DNA, the CDR3 is TGCGCCAGCAGCCCACTAGGTAGGCAGGGGCACAATGAGCAGTTCTTC. Translated, it gives CASSPLGRQGHNEQFF. V is TRBV4-1 and J is TRBJ2-1, with D perhaps TRBD1 (6 bases). This CDR3 has 16 amino acids. Trimming stripped 4 bases from V and 5 bases from J, with 18 bases between. CDR1 MGHRA and CDR2 YSYEKL come from the germline V gene.

The rearrangement joins TRBV28 to TRBJ2-7; TRBD2 matches at 9 bases. This CDR3 has 19 amino acids. Germline lookup yields CDR1 MDHEN and CDR2 SYDVKM. The junction had 20 bases not matched to a gene; V was cut back by 1 base and J by 7 bases. CDR3 residues: CASSLYVAGGLKRSFEQYF. The CDR3 nucleotides read TGTGCCAGCAGTTTATATGTTGCGGGAGGGCTAAAAAGATCATTTGAGCAGTACTTC.

V is TRBV5-5 and J is TRBJ2-5; no clear D. The germline gives CDR1 SGHKS, CDR2 YYEKEE (reference sequence). V shed 1 base and J shed 2 bases, with 6 bases lying between them. CDR3 length: 13 residues. DNA of the CDR3: TGTGCCAGCAGCTTGTCTGTTCAAGAGACCCAGTACTTC. This gives the protein CASSLSVQETQYF.

The rearrangement uses TRBV6-5 and TRBJ2-5, with unresolved D. Per germline, CDR1 MNHEY and CDR2 SVGAGI. The V end was cut by 4 bases, the J end by 0 bases, with 9 bases between. CDR3 size: 14 residues. The CDR3 region is CASSSRADQETQYF. DNA of the CDR3: TGTGCCAGCAGTTCCCGCGCGGACCAAGAGACCCAGTACTTC.

The chain links TRBV5-1 to TRBJ1-3; no definite D call. The J call is uncertain, as TRBJ2-2 better fits the DNA end. The V gene's germline CDR1 is SGHRS and CDR2 YFSETQ. The CDR3 contains 16 residues. The CDR3 here is CASSPVAPRGTGELFF. CDR3 sequence (DNA): TGCGCCAGCAGCCCTGTGGCCCCCCGAGGCACCGGGGAGCTGTTTTTT.

This rearrangement joins TRBV6-5 to TRBJ1-1; 7 bases fit TRBD1. The CDR3 covers 14 residues. With 8 bases clipped from V and 1 base from J, the junction kept 7 bases outside the gene matches. Germline V gene sequence: CDR1 MNHEY, CDR2 SVGAGI. CDR3 sequence reads: CASGSGGTNTEAFF. The CDR3 DNA follows: TGTGCCAGCGGATCAGGGGGGACGAACACTGAAGCTTTCTTT.

The gene calls are TRBV7-6 and TRBJ1-3; a possible D gene is TRBD1 (6 bases). Germline CDR1 SGHVS, CDR2 FNYEAQ. The CDR3 length is 15 residues. V lost 1 base, J lost 2 bases, and 9 bases lay in between. CDR3 DNA: TGTGCCAGCAGCTTAGGAACAGGGCCTGGAAACACCATATATTTT. Translation: CASSLGTGPGNTIYF.

In DNA form, the CDR3 reads TGTGCCAGCAGCTTGAGCCTACTACAGGGCACAGATACGCAGTATTTT. It encodes CASSLSLLQGTDTQYF. This rearrangement joins TRBV11-1 to TRBJ2-3, with D possibly TRBD1 on 5 matching bases. With 3 bases removed from V and 1 base from J, the gap between germline ends came to 14 bases. This CDR3 has 16 residues. Germline CDR1 reads SGHAT; CDR2 reads FQDESV (reference sequence).

This clone was found a few times. The genes are TRBV6-5 and TRBJ2-1; TRBD2 matches at 10 bases. J gave up 5 bases and V 6 bases, and 7 bases lay outside the gene matches. This CDR3 comprises 15 residues. The germline CDR1 and CDR2 sequences are MNHEY and SVGAGI. CDR3 protein: CASRNLAGEDNEQFF. The CDR3 region has the DNA TGTGCCAGCAGAAACCTAGCGGGAGAGGACAATGAGCAGTTCTTC.

With regard to this clone: At the DNA level, this CDR3 is encoded by other sequences in the same sample as well. The chain links TRBV4-1 to TRBJ1-1; no clear D gene. Germline CDR1 MGHRA, CDR2 YSYEKL. This CDR3 comprises 14 residues. The V end was cut by 0 bases, the J end by 2 bases, with 7 bases between. Here the CDR3 reads CASSQDRSNTEAFF. The DNA of the CDR3 is TGCGCCAGCAGCCAAGATAGGAGTAACACTGAAGCTTTCTTT.

The chain employs TRBV13 and TRBJ2-7, with TRBD2 matching over 9 bases. The CDR3 extends over 15 amino acids. The trim removed 4 bases at V and 0 bases at J, leaving 4 bases unmatched. In germline, CDR1 is PRHDT, CDR2 FYEKMQ (reference sequence). CDR3 in DNA: TGTGCCAGCAGCTCTAGGACTAGCGACTCCTACGAGCAGTACTTC. This gives the protein CASSSRTSDSYEQYF.

The CDR3: CASSIRDNQPQHF. In DNA form, the CDR3 reads TGTGCCAGTAGTATCAGGGACAATCAGCCCCAGCATTTT. The chain has TRBV19 and TRBJ1-5; maybe TRBD1 (5 bases). Per germline, CDR1 LNHDA and CDR2 SQIVND (reference sequence). Trimming pared 3 bases from V and 3 bases from J, leaving 6 bases between. This CDR3 has 13 amino acids.

This clone has only a few counts. This rearrangement joins TRBV7-3 to TRBJ2-5, with D possibly being TRBD1 (6 bases). Germline V gene data show CDR1 as SGHTA and CDR2 as FQGTGA. The CDR3 extends over 17 amino acids. The germline V and J ends were trimmed by 1 base and 0 bases, with 15 bases remaining between them. CDR3 DNA: TGTGCCAGCAGCTTAAGTGCCTTCACAGGGAACCAAGAGACCCAGTACTTC. Its translation: CASSLSAFTGNQETQYF.

The chain recombines TRBV4-2 with TRBJ1-2, with 9 bases identical to TRBD1. Germline V gene data show CDR1 as LGHNA and CDR2 as YNFKEQ. The length of the CDR3 is 13 residues. J gave up 12 bases and V 0 bases, and 5 bases lay outside the gene matches. The CDR3 reads CASSQDGGQGNTF. The CDR3 region has the DNA TGTGCCAGCAGCCAAGATGGGGGACAGGGTAACACCTTC.

The genes are TRBV7-2 and TRBJ1-2; no clear D. Trimming left V 1 base short and J 4 bases short, with 4 bases between. Looked up from germline, CDR1 is SGHTA and CDR2 is FQGNSA. The length of the CDR3 is 12 residues. The chain's CDR3 is CASSLGGYGYTF. The DNA for the CDR3 is TGTGCCAGCAGCTTAGGCGGCTATGGCTACACCTTC.

The DNA of the CDR3 is TGTGCCAGCAGCGCGACAGGCTCGAGGTACGAGCAGTACTTC. Protein product: CASSATGSRYEQYF. This chain uses TRBV9 with TRBJ2-7, with a possible D match to TRBD1 (6 bases). Germline CDR1 is SGDLS and CDR2 is YYNGEE. This CDR3 comprises 14 residues. Trimming took 3 bases from V and 4 from J, leaving 14 bases between them.

The chain is built from TRBV18 and TRBJ2-7, with 9 bases that match TRBD1. CDR3 size: 16 residues. Germline loops: CDR1 KGHSH, CDR2 LQKENI. Germline trimming cut 3 bases from V and 5 bases from J; bases unmatched to any gene: 11. CDR3: CASSPQPGTGLNEQYF. The CDR3 DNA is TGTGCCAGCTCACCGCAGCCCGGGACAGGGCTGAACGAGCAGTACTTC.

A remark on this clone: Other nucleotide sequences from this sample produce the same CDR3. V gene TRBV28 combines with J gene TRBJ2-5; unclear D gene. The CDR3 is 11 amino acids. Trimming removed 2 bases from V and 5 bases from J, with 3 bases in between. Germline CDR1 is MDHEN and CDR2 is SYDVKM. The CDR3 loop reads CASSLQETQYF. For the CDR3, the DNA is TGTGCCAGCAGTTTACAGGAGACCCAGTACTTC.

The chain combines TRBV6-5 with TRBJ1-2, with D tentatively TRBD1 (6 bases). CDR3 length: 15 amino acids. Germline V gives CDR1 MNHEY, CDR2 SVGAGI. The V end was cut by 4 bases, the J end by 2 bases, with 14 bases between. The DNA of the CDR3 is TGTGCCAGCAGTTCCCCCAGGGGACTAAACTATGGCTACACCTTC. The encoded protein is CASSSPRGLNYGYTF.

The chain combines TRBV4-1 with TRBJ1-1; 12 nucleotides match TRBD1. The germline gives CDR1 MGHRA, CDR2 YSYEKL. The CDR3 is 16 amino acids. Unmatched junction bases numbered 8, after V lost 3 bases and J lost 6 bases. The CDR3 protein is CASSHYPGQGASEAFF. CDR3 in DNA: TGCGCCAGCAGCCATTATCCGGGACAGGGGGCCTCTGAAGCTTTCTTT.

This chain links TRBV10-1 with TRBJ2-7; 12 positions agree with TRBD1. After removal of 6 bases from V and 9 bases from J, the junction contained 3 bases not matched to a gene. Germline V gene sequence: CDR1 WNHNN, CDR2 SYGVQD (reference sequence). CDR3 length: 12 amino acids. CDR3 region: CASSRDRGRQYF. CDR3 bases: TGCGCCAGCAGCCGGGACAGGGGGCGGCAGTACTTC.

The chain combines TRBV11-3 with TRBJ1-2; D is unclear. This CDR3 contains 13 residues. Germline assignment: CDR1 SGHNT and CDR2 YENEEA. The V end was cut by 3 bases, the J end by 8 bases, with 13 bases between. The CDR3: CASSFGGRRGYTF. The CDR3 DNA reads TGTGCCAGCAGCTTTGGAGGTCGTAGGGGCTACACCTTC.

The rearrangement links TRBV2 to TRBJ2-1; possible D gene TRBD1, 6 bases. Germline values: CDR1 SNHLY, CDR2 FYNNEI. The CDR3 runs 13 residues. The V and J ends lost 6 bases and 6 bases respectively, with 12 bases between them. DNA for the CDR3: TGTGCCAGCAGAGGGACATTTCTCAATGAGCAGTTCTTC. It specifies CASRGTFLNEQFF.

The rearrangement links TRBV7-8 to TRBJ2-5, with D possibly being TRBD2 (5 bases). This CDR3 has 13 amino acids. The V gene lost 1 base and the J gene lost 4 bases, with 7 bases spanning the gap. The V gene's germline CDR1 is SGHVS and CDR2 FQNEAQ. The CDR3 spells CASSLVEGETQYF. CDR3 DNA: TGTGCCAGCAGCTTAGTAGAGGGAGAGACCCAGTACTTC.

This CDR3 reads CASSYGQGAKTQYF. The CDR3 nucleotides are TGTGCCAGCAGTTACGGACAGGGGGCAAAGACCCAGTACTTC. The chain carries TRBV25-1 and TRBJ2-5; the match to TRBD1 covers 11 bases. V lost 5 bases to trimming and J lost 6 bases; unmatched junction nucleotides: 5. The length of the CDR3 is 14 residues. Germline loops: CDR1 MGHDK, CDR2 SYGVNS.

The chain has TRBV7-2 and TRBJ2-7; D is possibly TRBD2 (5 bases). The CDR3 covers 12 residues. Looked up from germline, CDR1 is SGHTA and CDR2 is FQGNSA. The ends were cut back, 5 bases at V and 6 bases at J, with 11 bases in the middle. The CDR3 loop reads CASSPPGFEQYF. Here the CDR3 DNA reads TGTGCCAGCAGCCCCCCGGGGTTCGAGCAGTACTTC.

The gene calls are TRBV30 and TRBJ2-3; 9 positions match TRBD1. The CDR3 totals 12 residues. Germline CDR1 and CDR2: GTSNPN and SVGIG (reference sequence). Losses at the gene ends were 3 bases for V and 10 bases for J; bases not matched to a gene: 5. CDR3 sequence: CAWRYWTGAQYF. CDR3 in DNA: TGTGCCTGGAGATATTGGACAGGGGCGCAGTATTTT.